Below, 14 T cell receptor beta chains from the same sample are listed, as sequenced in a study of identical twins. TCRdb reprocessed the 5' RACE reads via MiXCR and lists one record per CDR3 protein. The repertoire consists of approximately 1.8 million distinct CDR3 sequences, with about 31% occurring once and the leading ten covering approximately 0.25%. Sequenced material: cord blood. The source of these receptors is a newborn girl in good health.

V is TRBV20-1 and J is TRBJ2-3; no reliable D call. Germline V gene data show CDR1 as DFQATT and CDR2 as SNEGSKA (reference sequence). Trimming pared 1 base from V and 5 bases from J, leaving 10 bases between. This CDR3 region has 13 residues. The CDR3 nucleotides are TGCAGTGCTAGAGTGGTGGCCCGAGATACGCAGTATTTT. Protein sequence: CSARVVARDTQYF.

Concerning this clonotype: Being one base from a much bigger clone, this may be a read error. The rearrangement joins TRBV10-3 to TRBJ2-1; D remains ambiguous. The CDR3 is made up of 14 amino acids. CDR1 is ENHRY, CDR2 SYGVKD, per germline. The CDR3 sequence: CATSDDPLYNEQFF. The CDR3 DNA follows: TGTGCCACCAGTGACGACCCTCTCTACAATGAGCAGTTCTTC.

The genes are TRBV12-3 or TRBV12-4 and TRBJ2-1; TRBD2 aligns across 10 bases. The V segment lost 2 bases and the J segment 2 bases; nucleotides outside the gene matches: 3. The length of the CDR3 is 16 residues. CDR3 protein: CASSLKRGGPYNEQFF. The DNA of the CDR3 is TGTGCCAGCAGTTTAAAGCGGGGGGGTCCCTACAATGAGCAGTTCTTC.

V usage is TRBV2 and J usage is TRBJ2-5, with 7 positions matching TRBD2. This CDR3 spans 15 amino acids. J was trimmed by 5 bases and V by 7 bases; bases with no gene match: 13. In germline, CDR1 is SNHLY, CDR2 FYNNEI. CDR3 sequence: CASTKDGLVGETQYF. CDR3 sequence (DNA): TGTGCCAGCACCAAAGACGGACTAGTAGGGGAGACCCAGTACTTC.

The chain joins TRBV20-1 to TRBJ2-2, with 7 bases fitting TRBD2. Germline lookup yields CDR1 DFQATT and CDR2 SNEGSKA (reference sequence). J lost 0 bases, V lost 3 bases, and 7 bases had no gene match. The CDR3 has 16 amino acids. The CDR3 DNA reads as TGCAGTGCTAGTCTCTGGGGGGGGGCGAACACCGGGGAGCTGTTTTTT. Translating gives CSASLWGGANTGELFF.

V gene TRBV25-1 combines with J gene TRBJ1-2, with TRBD1 matching over 7 bases. Per the germline V gene, CDR1 is MGHDK and CDR2 is SYGVNS. The J segment lost 7 bases and the V segment lost 2 bases, leaving 4 bases of the junction unmatched. The CDR3 covers 13 residues. CDR3: CASSERQGRGYTF. CDR3 nucleotide sequence: TGTGCCAGCAGTGAACGACAGGGCCGTGGCTACACCTTC.

This clonotype was seen more than once but under ten times. The V call is TRBV20-1, the J call TRBJ2-1, with 8 bases matching TRBD2. Trimming removed 0 bases from V and 6 bases from J; junction bases left unmatched: 7. Germline V lookup: CDR1 DFQATT, CDR2 SNEGSKA (reference sequence). The CDR3 totals 15 residues. The CDR3 reads CSARDPGRGGNEQFF. For the CDR3, the DNA is TGCAGTGCTAGAGACCCCGGGAGGGGGGGCAATGAGCAGTTCTTC.

There are a few counts of this clonotype. The chain combines TRBV20-1 with TRBJ2-5; 13 bases align to TRBD2. CDR1 and CDR2 from the germline V gene are DFQATT and SNEGSKA (reference sequence). The CDR3 covers 14 residues. V lost 5 bases to trimming and J lost 11 bases; unmatched junction nucleotides: 11. The CDR3: CSAGLAGDLYKQYF. The CDR3 bases are TGCAGTGCTGGACTAGCGGGGGATCTCTACAAGCAGTACTTC.

The rearrangement joins TRBV20-1 to TRBJ1-1, with D hard to call. The germline gives CDR1 DFQATT, CDR2 SNEGSKA (reference sequence). The CDR3 covers 15 residues. Trimming shortened V by 1 base and J by 1 base, and 13 bases separated the two germline ends. In DNA form, the CDR3 reads TGCAGTGCTAGAGTGACGGGTTCGAAGAACACTGAAGCTTTCTTT. This codes for CSARVTGSKNTEAFF.

The genes are TRBV3-1 and TRBJ2-5; TRBD2 matches 10 bases. Germline CDR1 LGHDT, CDR2 YNNKEL (reference sequence). The CDR3 is 17 residues long. The V and J ends lost 2 bases and 5 bases, in that order; junction bases with no gene match: 11. CDR3: CASSQFSGGPLGETQYF. The CDR3 nucleotides read TGTGCCAGCAGCCAATTTAGCGGGGGGCCTTTAGGGGAGACCCAGTACTTC.

A few counts support this clonotype. This chain uses TRBV2 with TRBJ1-5, with no clear D. The CDR3 extends over 15 amino acids. The germline CDR1 and CDR2 sequences are SNHLY and FYNNEI. V gave up 2 bases and J gave up 3 bases, with 11 bases separating them. CDR3 sequence reads: CASSEQAVANQPQHF. DNA for the CDR3: TGTGCCAGCAGTGAACAGGCAGTGGCCAATCAGCCCCAGCATTTT.

The chain employs TRBV7-9 and TRBJ1-2; perhaps TRBD1 as D (6 bases). This CDR3 contains 15 residues. The V end lost 6 bases, the J end lost 0 bases, and 14 bases lay between the germline ends. In germline, CDR1 is SEHNR, CDR2 FQNEAQ (reference sequence). The CDR3 DNA sequence: TGTGCCAGCAGATCACAGGGCCGAGCTAACTATGGCTACACCTTC. Translating gives CASRSQGRANYGYTF. Looking up the rest from reference TRBV7-9 and TRBJ1-2 gives the full variable domain: DTGVSQNPRHKITKRGQNVTFRCDPISEHNRLYWYRQTLGQGPEFLTYFQNEAQLEKSRLLSDRFSAERPKGSFSTLEIQRTEQGDSAMYLCASRSQGRANYGYTFGSGTRLTVV.

The rearrangement uses TRBV12-3 or TRBV12-4 and TRBJ2-7, with D tentatively TRBD1 (5 bases). The CDR3 sequence is 13 residues long. Trimming removed 4 bases at V and 2 bases at J, with 9 bases between. CDR3 loop: CASSWTKAYEQYF. For the CDR3, the DNA is TGTGCCAGCAGTTGGACAAAAGCCTACGAGCAGTACTTC.

This clonotype was counted only a few times. This chain links TRBV7-2 with TRBJ2-1; the D is unclear. Per germline, CDR1 SGHTA and CDR2 FQGNSA. Trimming pared 0 bases from V and 4 bases from J, leaving 13 bases between. CDR3 length: 16 amino acids. The CDR3 sequence: CASSLAGARPYNEQFF. Here the CDR3 DNA reads TGTGCCAGCAGCTTAGCAGGCGCTAGACCTTACAATGAGCAGTTCTTC.